These 27 T cell receptor beta chains were sequenced from one sample in a study of blood T cell repertoires in COVID-19. Produced via immunoSEQ multiplex PCR; TCRdb's table is partial and in-frame only. The data contain over 75,000 clones, around 80% of them singletons. Sequencing was carried out using peripheral blood. These receptors originate from a woman older than 75 with acute or convalescent COVID-19.

The chain couples TRBV19 to TRBJ2-7; possible D gene TRBD1, 6 bases. CDR1 and CDR2 from the germline V gene are LNHDA and SQIVND (reference sequence). This CDR3 has 16 amino acids. V lost 1 base and J 3 bases, leaving 16 bases between the germline ends. The CDR3 DNA is TGTGCCAGTAGTATAGGGTTGACAGGTGAGCTCTACGAGCAGTACTTC. Translation: CASSIGLTGELYEQYF.

The chain links TRBV12-3 or TRBV12-4 to TRBJ2-7, with D possibly TRBD1 on 6 matching bases. The CDR3 runs to 13 residues. V gave up 3 bases and J gave up 3 bases, with 9 bases separating them. The CDR3 loop is CASSFGQFYEQYF. The DNA of the CDR3 is TGTGCCAGCAGTTTCGGACAGTTCTACGAGCAGTACTTC.

The chain joins TRBV7-2 to TRBJ2-3; 10 bases map to TRBD2. The ends lost 5 bases at V and 5 bases at J; junction bases unmatched: 10. CDR1 and CDR2 (germline): SGHTA, FQGNSA. The length of the CDR3 is 16 residues. CDR3 sequence: CASSLGWGTSEDTQYF. CDR3 DNA sequence: TGTGCCAGCAGCCTCGGATGGGGGACTAGCGAAGATACGCAGTATTTT.

The chain is built from TRBV9 and TRBJ1-4; a weak D match, TRBD1 (5 bases). This CDR3 is built from 15 residues. Germline CDR1 reads SGDLS; CDR2 reads YYNGEE. Trimming took off 0 bases at V and 7 bases at J, with 13 bases between the two ends. The CDR3, as DNA: TGTGCCAGCAGCGTAGGGGCCAGGGAAGGTGAAAAACTGTTTTTT. Its protein is CASSVGAREGEKLFF.

The V call is TRBV5-6, the J call TRBJ1-6; D might be TRBD1 (5 bases). CDR3 length equals 14 residues. Germline-derived CDR1 and CDR2 are SGHDT and YYEEEE. With 4 bases removed from V and 5 bases from J, the gap between germline ends came to 10 bases. The chain's CDR3 is CASSRGWDNSPLHF. CDR3 nucleotides: TGTGCCAGCAGCCGGGGGTGGGATAATTCACCCCTCCACTTT.

The rearrangement uses TRBV5-1 and TRBJ2-6; 7 positions agree with TRBD1. CDR3 size: 18 residues. V was pared by 4 bases and J by 0 bases, with 10 bases of the junction left unmatched. Germline CDR1 SGHRS, CDR2 YFSETQ. The CDR3 DNA follows: TGCGCCAGCAGCGGTACCGGGACAGTTAGCTCTGGGGCCAACGTCCTGACTTTC. It encodes CASSGTGTVSSGANVLTF.

The chain carries TRBV4-2 and TRBJ2-5; TRBD1 aligns across 7 bases. Germline CDR1 LGHNA, CDR2 YNFKEQ. The ends lost 2 bases at V and 7 bases at J; junction bases unmatched: 13. This CDR3 spans 16 amino acids. The DNA of the CDR3 is TGTGCCAGCAGCCAAAATCCGTCAGGGGGAGTTGGGACCCAGTACTTC. Amino acids: CASSQNPSGGVGTQYF.

The chain is built from TRBV6-5 and TRBJ2-1; 11 bases map to TRBD2. The CDR3 length is 16 residues. The V and J ends lost 0 bases and 6 bases, in that order; junction bases with no gene match: 4. CDR1 and CDR2 (germline): MNHEY, SVGAGI. This chain's CDR3 is CASSYSGTSGSNEQFF. CDR3 bases: TGTGCCAGCAGTTACTCAGGTACTAGCGGGAGCAATGAGCAGTTCTTC.

This sequence joins TRBV5-1 and TRBJ2-5; 8 nucleotides line up with TRBD1. Germline V gene data show CDR1 as SGHRS and CDR2 as YFSETQ. J gave up 4 bases and V 5 bases, and 4 bases lay outside the gene matches. This CDR3 region has 13 residues. The DNA of the CDR3 is TGCGCCAGCAGTGGACAGGGTTCAGAGACCCAGTACTTC. This sequence encodes CASSGQGSETQYF. Together with reference TRBV5-1 and TRBJ2-5, the CDR3 gives the full variable domain: KAGVTQTPRYLIKTRGQQVTLSCSPISGHRSVSWYQQTPGQGLQFLFEYFSETQRNKGNFPGRFSGRQFSNSRSEMNVSTLELGDSALYLCASSGQGSETQYFGPGTRLLVL.

V gene TRBV5-1 combines with J gene TRBJ2-3; 10 nucleotides line up with TRBD2. CDR3 length: 15 residues. Per germline, CDR1 SGHRS and CDR2 YFSETQ. V was pared by 2 bases and J by 3 bases, with 3 bases of the junction left unmatched. CDR3 sequence (DNA): TGCGCCAGCAGCTTAGCGGGGGGGCAGACAGATACGCAGTATTTT. Its translation is CASSLAGGQTDTQYF.

This sequence joins TRBV2 and TRBJ2-7; D is possibly TRBD2 (6 bases). The germline V gene encodes CDR1 SNHLY and CDR2 FYNNEI. V lost 8 bases to trimming and J lost 7 bases, with 15 bases between them. This CDR3 region has 12 residues. In DNA form, the CDR3 reads TGTGCCAGCGGGACGGGGGTAAAGGAGCAGTACTTC. Translated, it gives CASGTGVKEQYF.

This chain uses TRBV27 with TRBJ2-7; 11 bases align to TRBD2. Looked up from germline, CDR1 is MNHEY and CDR2 is SMNVEV (reference sequence). The junction had 9 bases not matched to a gene; V was cut back by 5 bases and J by 3 bases. This CDR3 comprises 16 residues. The CDR3, as DNA: TGTGCCAGCAGTCCATTCCCGGGACTAGCGGACTACGAGCAGTACTTC. Protein: CASSPFPGLADYEQYF.

The rearrangement uses TRBV28 and TRBJ1-1; the D gene is possibly TRBD1 (6 bases). V lost 6 bases and J lost 6, with 14 bases in between. This CDR3 has 13 residues. The germline CDR1 and CDR2 sequences are MDHEN and SYDVKM. CDR3 in amino acids: CASSPRQVAEAFF. CDR3 DNA: TGTGCCAGCAGCCCTCGACAGGTCGCTGAAGCTTTCTTT.

CDR3 DNA: TGCGCCAGCAGCCCATCGGGACTACCTCCGGATACGCAGTATTTT. Translating gives CASSPSGLPPDTQYF. The rearrangement uses TRBV5-1 and TRBJ2-3, with 7 bases lining up with TRBD2. Germline-derived CDR1 and CDR2 are SGHRS and YFSETQ. The ends lost 4 bases at V and 6 bases at J; junction bases unmatched: 11. The CDR3 length is 15 residues.

This clone has a handful of counts. This chain links TRBV2 with TRBJ1-2; no clear D gene. The CDR3 is made up of 13 amino acids. V gave up 3 bases and J gave up 4 bases, with 9 bases separating them. CDR1 is SNHLY, CDR2 FYNNEI, per germline. In nucleotides, the CDR3 is TGTGCCAGCAGTGACCAACTCTCCTATGGCTACACCTTC. Translated, it gives CASSDQLSYGYTF.

The gene calls are TRBV28 and TRBJ2-3; tentative D call: TRBD2 (6 bases). This CDR3 contains 15 residues. Trimming stripped 9 bases from V and 1 base from J, with 17 bases between. CDR1 and CDR2 (germline): MDHEN, SYDVKM. CDR3 in DNA: TGTGCCAGTTCGGGTAGCGGAATTGGCACAGATACGCAGTATTTT. Protein product: CASSGSGIGTDTQYF.

The chain employs TRBV24-1 and TRBJ2-7, with TRBD2 identical over 8 bases. CDR3 length: 15 residues. V dropped 3 bases and J dropped 0; count of bases not matched to a gene: 3. Per germline, CDR1 KGHDR and CDR2 SFDVKD. The DNA of the CDR3 is TGTGCCACCAGTGATGCTAGCGGGTACTCCTACGAGCAGTACTTC. It yields the protein CATSDASGYSYEQYF.

The chain carries TRBV19 and TRBJ1-2; 9 nucleotides line up with TRBD1. CDR1 is LNHDA, CDR2 SQIVND, per germline (reference sequence). V shed 10 bases, J shed 5 bases, and the junction held 14 bases outside the gene matches. CDR3 length equals 15 residues. The CDR3 loop is CATSSRGQGSYGYTF. The CDR3 nucleotides are TGTGCCACTTCTTCCCGGGGACAGGGAAGTTATGGCTACACCTTC.

V and J are TRBV12-3 or TRBV12-4 and TRBJ2-3, with D possibly matching TRBD2 (6 bases). V was pared by 9 bases and J by 3 bases, with 13 bases between. There are 13 residues in the CDR3. Written as DNA, the CDR3 is TGTGCCAGTCGAAAGGGAGGAACAGATACGCAGTATTTT. Encoded protein: CASRKGGTDTQYF.

Remarks on this clone: Other DNA sequences of this sample code for an identical CDR3. The chain employs TRBV3-1 (or the pseudogene TRBV3-2) and TRBJ2-3; tentatively, D is TRBD2 (6 bases). CDR3 length: 15 residues. Germline V gene data show CDR1 as LGHDT and CDR2 as YNNKEL (reference sequence). Trimming removed 1 base from V and 0 bases from J, with 8 bases in between. CDR3 sequence: CASSQGGGSTDTQYF. The CDR3 DNA sequence: TGTGCCAGCAGCCAAGGTGGAGGGAGCACAGATACGCAGTATTTT.

The rearrangement joins TRBV11-2 to TRBJ2-4; D remains unclear. The CDR3 loop spans 14 amino acids. V lost 0 bases and J 8 bases, leaving 11 bases between the germline ends. CDR1 is SGHAT, CDR2 FQNNGV, per germline. CDR3 sequence (DNA): TGTGCCAGCAGCTTAGATCTACTATACGACATTCAGTACTTC. This codes for CASSLDLLYDIQYF.

The chain joins TRBV14 to TRBJ2-7; D is unclear. The length of the CDR3 is 16 residues. Germline CDR1 and CDR2: SGHDN and FVKESK. V was cut by 4 bases and J by 2 bases, with 18 bases left in between. Written as DNA, the CDR3 is TGTGCCAGCAGCCCTCTGGGTCAGCGTAGTACCTACGAGCAGTACTTC. It specifies CASSPLGQRSTYEQYF.

This chain joins TRBV20-1 and TRBJ2-3; possibly TRBD2 for D (5 bases). Germline assignment: CDR1 DFQATT and CDR2 SNEGSKA (reference sequence). V was shortened by 6 bases and J by 9 bases, with 13 bases between the two germline ends. The CDR3 is 11 residues long. CDR3 residues: CSAPEGETQYF. The CDR3 coding sequence is TGCAGTGCACCCGAGGGAGAGACGCAGTATTTT.

The chain recombines TRBV12-5 with TRBJ1-2; maybe TRBD1 (5 bases). Germline V gene data show CDR1 as LGHNT and CDR2 as FRNRAP. There are 16 residues in the CDR3. V gave up 4 bases and J gave up 6 bases, with 21 bases separating them. The CDR3 loop is CASGWPQGARGHGYTF. DNA of the CDR3: TGTGCTAGTGGTTGGCCGCAGGGCGCGCGAGGTCATGGCTACACCTTC.

The chain combines TRBV12-3 or TRBV12-4 with TRBJ2-7; D is undetermined. V was cut by 6 bases and J by 4 bases, with 7 bases left in between. The CDR3 length is 11 residues. CDR3 coding DNA: TGTGCCAGCAGCGCGTATTACGAGCAGTACTTC. Translating it yields CASSAYYEQYF.

This sequence joins TRBV27 and TRBJ1-1, with a possible D match to TRBD1 (5 bases). The germline V gene has CDR1 MNHEY and CDR2 SMNVEV (reference sequence). This CDR3 spans 15 amino acids. V was pared by 1 base and J by 1 base, with 10 bases between. CDR3 amino acids: CASSLLARANTEAFF. The CDR3 nucleotides read TGTGCCAGCAGTTTATTAGCCAGGGCGAACACTGAAGCTTTCTTT.

The chain employs TRBV6-6 and TRBJ2-1, with 10 bases matching TRBD2. The CDR3 is 15 residues long. After removal of 6 bases from V and 5 bases from J, the junction contained 7 bases not matched to a gene. Germline loops: CDR1 MNHNY, CDR2 SVGAGI (reference sequence). CDR3 nucleotides: TGTGCCAGCAGACCGGGACTAGCGTCGAACAATGAGCAGTTCTTC. This codes for CASRPGLASNNEQFF.